This T cell receptor beta chain was obtained from a study of OX40 agonist ivuxolimab in advanced cancers. Overall study context: In this cohort, patients received ivuxolimab, an agonistic anti-OX40 (CD134) antibody. Earlier treatment with anti-PD-1, anti-PD-L1 or anti-CTLA-4 was permitted, and roughly 40% had received some. Patients were infused with ivuxolimab every 2 weeks at 0.01 to 10 mg/kg.

After removal of 3 bases from V and 0 bases from J, the junction contained 3 bases not matched to a gene. The germline CDR1 and CDR2 sequences are SGDLS and YYNGEE. This CDR3 region has 16 residues. Measured with immunoSEQ multiplex PCR; TCRdb has only the in-frame clones, and not every one. Of roughly 100,000 clones in the sample, around nine tenths were seen once. This TCR was recovered from an adult with an advanced solid tumor such as melanoma, head and neck, liver or kidney cancer. J is TRBJ2-3 and V is TRBV9, with 11 bases matching TRBD2. The material sequenced was CD4+ or CD8+ T cells sorted from blood, taken in a trial of the OX40 agonist ivuxolimab. The CDR3, as DNA: TGTGCCAGCAGCGCTGGGACTAGCGGTAGCACAGATACGCAGTATTTT. It encodes CASSAGTSGSTDTQYF.